One and the same sample provided the 30 T cell receptor beta chains below, sequenced in a study of identical twins. From the 5' RACE reads, TCRdb called clonotypes with MiXCR, one entry per CDR3 protein. The table shows 550,000 to 800,000 distinct CDR3 sequences, with roughly 6.6% occurring only once. This same sample was also taken into another study, of yellow fever vaccine responses in identical twins.

Sequenced: PBMCs. The receptors were sampled from a woman aged 18 to 35 in good health.

This clonotype was counted only a few times. This chain uses TRBV7-2 with TRBJ2-4, with TRBD2 as a possible D gene (6 bases). The germline CDR1 and CDR2 sequences are SGHTA and FQGNSA. The CDR3 has 18 amino acids. V was cut by 0 bases and J by 1 base, with 16 bases left in between. The CDR3 region has the DNA TGTGCCAGCAGCTTAGCTCGCCAGGGAGGAATGGCCAAAAACATTCAGTACTTC. Translating gives CASSLARQGGMAKNIQYF.

This clonotype was recorded at least ten times. V gene TRBV4-1 combines with J gene TRBJ1-1; weak D call: TRBD1 (6 bases). V was clipped by 4 bases and J by 1 base, with 13 bases between them. There are 15 residues in the CDR3. CDR1 is MGHRA, CDR2 YSYEKL, per germline. CDR3 in amino acids: CASSLDTGKNTEAFF. In DNA form, the CDR3 reads TGCGCCAGCAGCCTAGATACAGGGAAGAACACTGAAGCTTTCTTT.

The chain joins TRBV19 to TRBJ2-5; tentatively, D is TRBD2 (5 bases). Trimming took off 1 base at V and 5 bases at J, with 5 bases between the two ends. This CDR3 comprises 12 residues. Germline V gives CDR1 LNHDA, CDR2 SQIVND (reference sequence). The DNA for the CDR3 is TGTGCCAGTAGTATAGGAGGGGAGACCCAGTACTTC. It specifies CASSIGGETQYF.

This clonotype was picked up many times. J is TRBJ2-3 and V is TRBV29-1, with 11 nucleotides matching TRBD2. With 2 bases clipped from V and 3 bases from J, the junction kept 10 bases outside the gene matches. CDR3 size: 17 residues. Germline V gene sequence: CDR1 SQVTM, CDR2 ANQGSEA. The CDR3 sequence: CSVEKIPTSGETDTQYF. The CDR3, as DNA: TGCAGCGTTGAAAAAATTCCGACTAGCGGGGAAACAGATACGCAGTATTTT.

A few counts support this clonotype. The chain combines TRBV7-8 with TRBJ2-1, with D perhaps TRBD2 (5 bases). Per the germline V gene, CDR1 is SGHVS and CDR2 is FQNEAQ. This CDR3 contains 15 residues. Trimming took 0 bases from V and 6 from J, leaving 12 bases between them. The CDR3 region has the DNA TGTGCCAGCAGCTTAGCGGGCCTAGCCGCCAATGAGCAGTTCTTC. Protein product: CASSLAGLAANEQFF. Together with reference TRBV7-8 and TRBJ2-1, the CDR3 gives the full variable domain: GAGVSQSPRYKVAKRGQDVALRCDPISGHVSLFWYQQALGQGPEFLTYFQNEAQLDKSGLPSDRFFAERPEGSVSTLKIQRTQQEDSAVYLCASSLAGLAANEQFFGPGTRLTVL.

This clonotype has only a few counts. This sequence joins TRBV15 and TRBJ2-5; D is perhaps TRBD2 (5 bases). The CDR3 loop spans 18 amino acids. Per germline, CDR1 LNHNV and CDR2 YYDKDF (reference sequence). V was pared by 0 bases and J by 3 bases, with 20 bases between. DNA of the CDR3: TGTGCCACCAGCAGAGATAGGGAGCCGGACGAGAGAAAAGAGACCCAGTACTTC. Protein: CATSRDREPDERKETQYF.

This clonotype was recorded a few times. The rearrangement links TRBV25-1 to TRBJ2-5; 7 bases fit TRBD2. The CDR3 totals 15 residues. J lost 3 bases, V lost 1 base, and 5 bases had no gene match. Germline V gene lookup returns CDR1 MGHDK and CDR2 SYGVNS. In nucleotides, the CDR3 is TGTGCCAGCAGTGAATTCGAGGCGGGAGAAGAGACCCAGTACTTC. Translated: CASSEFEAGEETQYF.

The gene calls are TRBV5-6 and TRBJ2-5; D not certain. CDR3 length: 14 amino acids. V lost 4 bases and J lost 5, with 15 bases in between. Germline V gene data show CDR1 as SGHDT and CDR2 as YYEEEE. The CDR3 region is CASSGNGLRETQYF. CDR3 nucleotides: TGTGCCAGCAGCGGTAACGGGCTAAGGGAGACCCAGTACTTC. The full variable domain, in which reference TRBV5-6 and TRBJ2-5 provide the parts outside the CDR3, is DAGVTQSPTHLIKTRGQQVTLRCSPKSGHDTVSWYQQALGQGPQFIFQYYEEEERQRGNFPDRFSGHQFPNYSSELNVNALLLGDSALYLCASSGNGLRETQYFGPGTRLLVL.

This clonotype was seen repeatedly, ten times or more. The genes are TRBV4-1 and TRBJ1-1; TRBD1 agrees at 11 bases. The CDR3 contains 16 residues. The V gene end was trimmed by 3 bases and the J gene end by 2 bases; junction bases not matched to a gene: 5. Germline CDR1 reads MGHRA; CDR2 reads YSYEKL. CDR3 DNA sequence: TGCGCCAGCAGCCACCCCGGACAGGGGGCCAACACTGAAGCTTTCTTT. Protein product: CASSHPGQGANTEAFF.

This clonotype came up many times. The rearrangement uses TRBV14 and TRBJ2-3; TRBD2 matches 7 bases. Germline V gives CDR1 SGHDN, CDR2 FVKESK. The CDR3 runs to 16 residues. Trimming took 2 bases from V and 0 from J; bases not matched to a gene: 5. The CDR3 loop is CASSQLKRGSTDTQYF. The CDR3 DNA reads as TGTGCCAGCAGCCAACTCAAGCGGGGCAGCACAGATACGCAGTATTTT.

A few counts support this clonotype. The chain carries TRBV24-1 and TRBJ2-5; 7 bases align to TRBD1. The CDR3 extends over 14 amino acids. Germline CDR1 and CDR2: KGHDR and SFDVKD. V dropped 4 bases and J dropped 5; count of bases not matched to a gene: 6. As DNA, the CDR3 is TGTGCCACCAGTGACCCTACAGGGGTTGAGACCCAGTACTTC. It translates to CATSDPTGVETQYF.

This clonotype has only a few counts. The chain links TRBV11-2 to TRBJ2-7; the D gene is possibly TRBD2 (5 bases). This CDR3 is 14 amino acids long. Per the germline V gene, CDR1 is SGHAT and CDR2 is FQNNGV. The ends were cut back, 4 bases at V and 5 bases at J, with 15 bases in the middle. In DNA form, the CDR3 reads TGTGCCAGCAGCTACCTAGCAGTGAACCACGAGCAGTACTTC. Protein product: CASSYLAVNHEQYF.

This sequence joins TRBV29-1 and TRBJ2-1; D possibly corresponds to TRBD2 (8 bases). This CDR3 spans 13 amino acids. The V end was cut by 7 bases, the J end by 9 bases, with 19 bases between. Germline CDR1 and CDR2: SQVTM and ANQGSEA. DNA of the CDR3: TGCAGCGGAGGGGGCGGGAGGAACAGTGAGCAGTTCTTC. It encodes CSGGGGRNSEQFF.

There are a few counts of this clonotype. The genes are TRBV20-1 and TRBJ2-1; the D call may be TRBD1 or TRBD2 (5 bases each). CDR1 DFQATT and CDR2 SNEGSKA come from the germline V gene (reference sequence). V gave up 0 bases and J gave up 4 bases, with 28 bases separating them. This CDR3 is 20 amino acids long. The CDR3 DNA follows: TGCAGTGCTAGAGATCCATCGGGGCGTTCGGGACGCCCGGAATACAATGAGCAGTTCTTC. It is translated as CSARDPSGRSGRPEYNEQFF.

Turning to this clonotype: A much more abundant neighbour one base away suggests this may be a read error. The rearrangement links TRBV5-6 to TRBJ1-5; D is ambiguous. The CDR3 consists of 13 residues. V dropped 4 bases and J dropped 5 bases, with 10 bases sitting between them. Looked up from germline, CDR1 is SGHDT and CDR2 is YYEEEE. The CDR3 bases are TGTGCCAGCAGCCGCTTTGGGGATCAGCCCCAGCATTTT. It translates to CASSRFGDQPQHF.

This clonotype was seen only a few times. This chain connects TRBV4-2 to TRBJ2-3; D could derive from TRBD1 or TRBD2 (5 bases each). The CDR3 totals 17 residues. Germline V gene data show CDR1 as LGHNA and CDR2 as YNFKEQ. Trimming removed 1 base at V and 0 bases at J, with 14 bases between. The CDR3 protein is CASSQGGAVASTDTQYF. The CDR3 DNA sequence: TGTGCCAGCAGCCAAGGAGGGGCAGTGGCTAGCACAGATACGCAGTATTTT.

V and J are TRBV4-2 and TRBJ1-3, with D possibly being TRBD1 (6 bases). V gave up 4 bases and J gave up 0 bases, with 16 bases separating them. The CDR3 loop spans 17 amino acids. The germline gives CDR1 LGHNA, CDR2 YNFKEQ. The CDR3 is CASSRETGGNSGNTIYF. CDR3 nucleotides: TGTGCCAGCAGCCGAGAGACAGGTGGAAACTCTGGAAACACCATATATTTT.

V gene TRBV12-3 or TRBV12-4 combines with J gene TRBJ1-1; unclear D gene. CDR3 length equals 13 residues. The ends were cut back, 3 bases at V and 0 bases at J, with 5 bases in the middle. The CDR3 DNA reads as TGTGCCAGCAGTTTGGTTATGAACACTGAAGCTTTCTTT. This encodes CASSLVMNTEAFF.

This clonotype has just a few counts. This chain uses TRBV20-1 with TRBJ2-2, with 11 nucleotides matching TRBD2. This CDR3 is built from 19 residues. Losses at the gene ends were 3 bases for V and 0 bases for J; bases not matched to a gene: 12. From germline, CDR1 is DFQATT and CDR2 SNEGSKA (reference sequence). The CDR3 loop reads CSASGLIPTSGANTGELFF. The CDR3 DNA is TGCAGTGCTAGTGGGCTTATCCCGACTAGCGGGGCGAACACCGGGGAGCTGTTTTTT.

This clonotype was recorded at least ten times. This chain uses TRBV11-2 with TRBJ2-7, with 7 bases matching TRBD1. The CDR3 runs to 14 residues. Germline loops: CDR1 SGHAT, CDR2 FQNNGV. V shed 5 bases and J 3 bases; nucleotides not matched to a gene: 7. CDR3 coding DNA: TGTGCCAGCAGCACCGACAGGGCCCTCTACGAGCAGTACTTC. This encodes CASSTDRALYEQYF.

The chain has TRBV11-1 and TRBJ2-3; 11 positions agree with TRBD2. V was pared by 4 bases and J by 6 bases, with 15 bases of the junction left unmatched. CDR3 length: 18 residues. CDR1 is SGHAT and CDR2 is FQDESV in the germline V gene (reference sequence). Written as DNA, the CDR3 is TGTGCCAGCAGCTCGCAATTCTTACTAGCGGGAGTCCTTGATACGCAGTATTTT. Protein sequence: CASSSQFLLAGVLDTQYF.

This clonotype was seen repeatedly, ten times or more. V and J are TRBV15 and TRBJ1-1, with 9 bases lining up with TRBD1. The length of the CDR3 is 17 residues. V trimming: 1 base; J trimming: 11 bases; junction bases outside the gene matches: 17. Germline CDR1 is LNHNV and CDR2 is YYDKDF (reference sequence). DNA of the CDR3: TGTGCCACCAGCAGAGGAATACAGCCGGGACAGGGAACCTTGGCTTTCTTT. Translated: CATSRGIQPGQGTLAFF.

The rearrangement links TRBV27 to TRBJ1-5; the D is unclear. From germline, CDR1 is MNHEY and CDR2 SMNVEV (reference sequence). The CDR3 is made up of 15 amino acids. The V end lost 6 bases, the J end lost 7 bases, and 19 bases lay between the germline ends. Written as DNA, the CDR3 is TGTGCCAGCAGCCTCGGGTGGGGAGTGGAGCAGCCCCAGCATTTT. This gives the protein CASSLGWGVEQPQHF.

The sample holds many counts of this clonotype. This chain joins TRBV12-3 or TRBV12-4 and TRBJ2-2; 10 nucleotides agree with TRBD2. V lost 5 bases, J lost 0 bases, and 6 bases stayed unmatched. CDR3 length: 17 residues. The CDR3 loop reads CASSPRTSGTNTGELFF. CDR3 sequence (DNA): TGTGCCAGCAGTCCCCGGACTAGCGGAACGAACACCGGGGAGCTGTTTTTT.

The table lists this clonotype with many counts. This chain uses TRBV12-3 or TRBV12-4 with TRBJ1-2, with D perhaps TRBD1 (5 bases). CDR3 length: 13 amino acids. The CDR3 is CASGIGAGYGYTF. The CDR3 coding sequence is TGTGCGAGCGGAATAGGGGCGGGCTATGGCTACACCTTC.

At least ten counts were recorded for this clonotype. The chain employs TRBV12-3 or TRBV12-4 and TRBJ1-5; no reliable D call. Trimming shortened V by 6 bases and J by 3 bases, and 9 bases separated the two germline ends. The CDR3 has 13 amino acids. The CDR3 sequence: CASSFGPNQPQHF. In DNA form, the CDR3 reads TGTGCCAGCAGCTTTGGTCCCAATCAGCCCCAGCATTTT.

This clonotype has more than one count but fewer than ten. The rearrangement uses TRBV5-1 and TRBJ2-1; 14 nucleotides align to TRBD2. The CDR3 has 16 residues. V lost 1 base and J lost 9; bases outside the gene matches: 6. Germline V gene sequence: CDR1 SGHRS, CDR2 YFSETQ. CDR3 residues: CASSLMTSGRGSEQFF. As DNA, the CDR3 is TGCGCCAGCAGCTTGATGACTAGCGGGAGGGGAAGTGAGCAGTTCTTC.

This clonotype was recorded many times. The chain has TRBV12-3 or TRBV12-4 and TRBJ1-6; perhaps TRBD1 as D (5 bases). The V gene lost 7 bases and the J gene lost 7 bases, with 14 bases spanning the gap. The CDR3 is 14 residues long. The CDR3 DNA reads TGTGCCAGCACCAGGGTCGCCACAAATTCACCCCTCCACTTT. This encodes CASTRVATNSPLHF.

At least ten counts were recorded for this clonotype. This rearrangement joins TRBV12-3 or TRBV12-4 to TRBJ1-3; weak D call: TRBD1 (6 bases). CDR3 length: 15 amino acids. Trimming took off 5 bases at V and 4 bases at J, with 15 bases between the two ends. The DNA of the CDR3 is TGTGCCAGCAGTCCCATAGGGGGAAGGGGAAACACCATATATTTT. Residues: CASSPIGGRGNTIYF.

There are a few counts of this clonotype. The chain combines TRBV4-1 with TRBJ2-5; D gene ambiguous. Trimming took off 5 bases at V and 5 bases at J, with 9 bases between the two ends. The CDR3 has 12 amino acids. Germline assignment: CDR1 MGHRA and CDR2 YSYEKL. The CDR3 is CASSYNTETQYF. The CDR3 coding sequence is TGCGCCAGCAGCTACAACACGGAGACCCAGTACTTC.